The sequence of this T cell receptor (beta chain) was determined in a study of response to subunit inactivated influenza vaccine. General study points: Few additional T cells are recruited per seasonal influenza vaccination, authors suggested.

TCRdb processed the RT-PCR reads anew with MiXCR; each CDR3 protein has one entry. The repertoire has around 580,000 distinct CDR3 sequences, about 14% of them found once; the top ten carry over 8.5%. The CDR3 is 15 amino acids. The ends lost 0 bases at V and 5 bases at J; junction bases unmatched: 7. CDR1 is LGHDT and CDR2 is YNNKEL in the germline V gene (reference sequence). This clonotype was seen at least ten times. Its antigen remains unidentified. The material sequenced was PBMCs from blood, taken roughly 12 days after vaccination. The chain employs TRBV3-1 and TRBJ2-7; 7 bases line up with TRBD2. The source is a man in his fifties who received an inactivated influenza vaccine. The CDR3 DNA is TGTGCCAGCAGCCAAGATTTCGGCGGGGGAAACGAGCAGTACTTC. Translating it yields CASSQDFGGGNEQYF.